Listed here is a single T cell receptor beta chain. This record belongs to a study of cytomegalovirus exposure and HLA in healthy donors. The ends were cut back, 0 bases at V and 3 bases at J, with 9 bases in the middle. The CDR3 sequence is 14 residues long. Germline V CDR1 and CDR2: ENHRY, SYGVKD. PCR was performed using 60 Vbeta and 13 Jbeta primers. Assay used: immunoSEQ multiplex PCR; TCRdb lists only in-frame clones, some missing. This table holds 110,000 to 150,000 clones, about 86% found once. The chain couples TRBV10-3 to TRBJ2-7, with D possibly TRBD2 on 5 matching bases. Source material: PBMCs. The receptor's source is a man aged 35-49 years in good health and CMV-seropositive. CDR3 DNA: TGTGCCATCAGTGAGTCCAGCGGAAGCTACGAGCAGTACTTC. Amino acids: CAISESSGSYEQYF.